The T cell receptor (beta chain) under discussion was sequenced for a study of T-cell memory formation after mild COVID-19. Turning to the study itself: The study found TCR clusters largely donor specific.

It was 5'RACE with constant-segment primers that produced the TCR alpha and TCR beta cDNA libraries, which carried sample barcodes and UMIs. TCRdb analysed the 5' RACE reads with MiXCR anew, one entry per CDR3 protein. The table records about 130,000 distinct CDR3 sequences, about a sixth of them present only once. This clonotype was counted between two and nine times. The antigen is undetermined. Notes on the study in general: Nothing confirmed that second-wave clones peaking on day 37 were specific for SARS-CoV-2. Contracting clones, day 15 to 85, had balanced CD4/CD8, and later expanders favored CD4+.

The CDR3 sequence is 17 residues long. Trimming cost V 4 bases and J 3 bases; bases outside gene matches: 12. Per germline, CDR1 SGHRS and CDR2 YFSETQ. The sequencing sample was made of PBMCs or a T cell subset sorted from them (not recorded which). The V gene is TRBV5-1, the J gene TRBJ2-1; 8 positions agree with TRBD2. The sequence came from a man younger than 30 who had mild COVID-19 (a few samples of this study predate the infection). Cell type and time point are not known. The CDR3 region is CASSRPREAGDYNEQFF. In DNA form, the CDR3 reads TGCGCCAGCAGCCGACCTCGGGAAGCGGGGGACTACAATGAGCAGTTCTTC. Full variable domain (rest looked up from reference TRBV5-1 and TRBJ2-1): KAGVTQTPRYLIKTRGQQVTLSCSPISGHRSVSWYQQTPGQGLQFLFEYFSETQRNKGNFPGRFSGRQFSNSRSEMNVSTLELGDSALYLCASSRPREAGDYNEQFFGPGTRLTVL.